Below, 29 T cell receptor beta chains from the same sample are listed, as sequenced in a study of T cell responses to AZD1222 COVID-19 vaccine. Sequencing was performed with immunoSEQ multiplex PCR; in TCRdb, only in-frame clones are kept and a portion is missing. The table lists fewer than 200,000 clones, 88% of them singletons, with roughly 11% in the top ten. This specimen consisted of peripheral blood, obtained 28 days after the second AZD1222 dose. The receptor set was obtained from an adult who received the AZD1222 COVID-19 vaccine.

CDR3 coding DNA: TGTGCCAGCAGCGTAGGGCAGGGGGGCTTTGAAGCTTTCTTT. This sequence encodes CASSVGQGGFEAFF. The rearrangement uses TRBV9 and TRBJ1-1; 7 nucleotides agree with TRBD1. Germline V gives CDR1 SGDLS, CDR2 YYNGEE. The CDR3 is 14 residues long. Trimming at V came to 0 bases and at J to 7 bases, leaving 6 bases not matched to a gene.

There are a few counts of this clone. The chain couples TRBV10-2 to TRBJ2-7; 9 nucleotides line up with TRBD2. Unmatched junction bases numbered 11, after V lost 7 bases and J lost 4 bases. CDR1 and CDR2 (germline): WSHSY, SAAADI. This CDR3 is built from 15 residues. In DNA form, the CDR3 reads TGCGCCAGCATCCCGAGCTCGCGGGGGGGATACGAGCAGTACTTC. This encodes CASIPSSRGGYEQYF.

This chain joins TRBV7-3 and TRBJ1-1; 7 bases are shared with TRBD1. This CDR3 region has 16 residues. Germline V gene lookup returns CDR1 SGHTA and CDR2 FQGTGA. Trimming cost V 5 bases and J 4 bases; bases outside gene matches: 13. In DNA form, the CDR3 reads TGTGCCAGCAGCCAAGGGGTCAGGGGGGCGAGCACTGAAGCTTTCTTT. Its protein is CASSQGVRGASTEAFF.

V is TRBV4-1 and J is TRBJ2-6, with TRBD1 identical over 7 bases. The V gene's germline CDR1 is MGHRA and CDR2 YSYEKL. V lost 1 base and J lost 7; bases outside the gene matches: 10. CDR3 length equals 17 residues. The CDR3 loop is CASSQGAATGRANVLTF. Written as DNA, the CDR3 is TGCGCCAGCAGCCAAGGAGCGGCGACAGGGAGAGCCAACGTCCTGACTTTC.

In DNA, the CDR3 is TGTGCCAGCAGCTTGCTGGGGGACAGGGAGGATGGCTACACCTTC. Its translation: CASSLLGDREDGYTF. The chain has TRBV5-6 and TRBJ1-2; 9 nucleotides match TRBD1. The CDR3 totals 15 residues. V lost 1 base and J lost 6; bases outside the gene matches: 7. Germline CDR1 SGHDT, CDR2 YYEEEE.

This clone appeared a few times. The chain couples TRBV5-8 to TRBJ1-3, with 7 bases that match TRBD1. This CDR3 has 15 amino acids. The germline V gene has CDR1 SGHTS and CDR2 YDEGEE. V gave up 4 bases and J gave up 0 bases; unmatched junction bases: 4. The CDR3 DNA is TGTGCCAGCAGCGGGGGACAGAGCTCTGGAAACACCATATATTTT. Encoded protein: CASSGGQSSGNTIYF.

This chain connects TRBV27 to TRBJ2-7; D is unclear. Trimming removed 4 bases at V and 5 bases at J, with 6 bases between. CDR3 length: 11 amino acids. Germline values: CDR1 MNHEY, CDR2 SMNVEV (reference sequence). The CDR3 region is CASSSMNEQYF. CDR3 nucleotides: TGTGCCAGCAGTTCTATGAACGAGCAGTACTTC.

This sequence joins TRBV9 and TRBJ1-2, with 8 bases that match TRBD1. The CDR3 covers 15 residues. Losses at the gene ends were 4 bases for V and 4 bases for J; bases not matched to a gene: 9. CDR1 and CDR2 (germline): SGDLS, YYNGEE. The CDR3 nucleotides read TGTGCCAGCAGCCCCGGACAGGGAGGGGGCTATGGCTACACCTTC. Translated, it gives CASSPGQGGGYGYTF.

The chain couples TRBV6-5 to TRBJ2-6; 9 positions match TRBD1. Losses at the gene ends were 6 bases for V and 2 bases for J; bases not matched to a gene: 2. Per the germline V gene, CDR1 is MNHEY and CDR2 is SVGAGI. The CDR3 consists of 15 residues. The CDR3 here is CASRRTGAGANVLTF. CDR3 DNA sequence: TGTGCCAGCAGAAGGACAGGGGCTGGGGCCAACGTCCTGACTTTC.

J is TRBJ1-2 and V is TRBV5-1; no clear D. The CDR3 spans 15 residues. Between the trimmed V and J ends, which lost 2 bases and 14 bases, there was a span of 25 bases. The germline V gene has CDR1 SGHRS and CDR2 YFSETQ. Here the CDR3 DNA reads TGCGCCAGCAGCTTAGGTGGTGGGGAGGGCCCGGCTGAGACCTTC. This gives the protein CASSLGGGEGPAETF.

This chain uses TRBV7-9 with TRBJ1-5; D is perhaps TRBD1 (6 bases). Between the trimmed V and J ends, which lost 5 bases and 0 bases, there was a span of 14 bases. The CDR3 is 16 residues long. From germline, CDR1 is SEHNR and CDR2 FQNEAQ (reference sequence). CDR3 residues: CASSPSTGISNQPQHF. CDR3 in DNA: TGTGCCAGCAGCCCGAGCACAGGGATTAGCAATCAGCCCCAGCATTTT. Supplemented by reference TRBV7-9 and TRBJ1-5, the full variable domain reads DTGVSQNPRHKITKRGQNVTFRCDPISEHNRLYWYRQTLGQGPEFLTYFQNEAQLEKSRLLSDRFSAERPKGSFSTLEIQRTEQGDSAMYLCASSPSTGISNQPQHFGDGTRLSIL.

This clone was counted a single time. The chain has TRBV9 and TRBJ1-2, with D perhaps TRBD1 (5 bases). Germline values: CDR1 SGDLS, CDR2 YYNGEE. This CDR3 contains 14 residues. Between the trimmed V and J ends, which lost 0 bases and 5 bases, there was a span of 11 bases. The chain's CDR3 is CASSVGRGPYGYTF. In nucleotides, the CDR3 is TGTGCCAGCAGCGTAGGGCGGGGACCATATGGCTACACCTTC.

The rearrangement joins TRBV6-5 to TRBJ1-3; possible D gene TRBD1, 5 bases. V dropped 8 bases and J dropped 0 bases, with 14 bases sitting between them. This CDR3 region has 15 residues. CDR1 is MNHEY and CDR2 is SVGAGI in the germline V gene. CDR3 amino acids: CASGGDLLSGNTIYF. Written as DNA, the CDR3 is TGTGCCAGCGGAGGGGATCTCCTCTCTGGAAACACCATATATTTT.

The gene calls are TRBV18 and TRBJ2-2, with a weak D call TRBD2 (6 bases). V was shortened by 2 bases and J by 2 bases, with 12 bases between the two germline ends. This CDR3 has 16 residues. The V gene's germline CDR1 is KGHSH and CDR2 LQKENI. The CDR3 DNA reads as TGTGCCAGCTCACCATCTGTGGCGGGAAACACCGGGGAGCTGTTTTTT. Protein: CASSPSVAGNTGELFF. The full variable domain, its missing parts supplied by reference TRBV18 and TRBJ2-2, is NAGVMQNPRHLVRRRGQEARLRCSPMKGHSHVYWYRQLPEEGLKFMVYLQKENIIDESGMPKERFSAEFPKEGPSILRIQQVVRGDSAAYFCASSPSVAGNTGELFFGEGSRLTVL.

The V gene is TRBV2, the J gene TRBJ1-5, with D possibly TRBD1 on 5 matching bases. The germline CDR1 and CDR2 sequences are SNHLY and FYNNEI. CDR3 size: 15 residues. Trimming left V 6 bases short and J 6 bases short, with 18 bases between. CDR3 sequence (DNA): TGTGCCAGCAGGGCTATGGCAGGGCAGGGTCAGCCCCAGCATTTT. Translated: CASRAMAGQGQPQHF.

The V and J genes are TRBV5-1 and TRBJ1-1, with D perhaps TRBD1 (6 bases). V was cut by 5 bases and J by 0 bases, with 11 bases left in between. The CDR3 contains 14 residues. From germline, CDR1 is SGHRS and CDR2 YFSETQ. The chain's CDR3 is CASSPTGMNTEAFF. CDR3 nucleotides: TGCGCCAGCAGTCCGACAGGCATGAACACTGAAGCTTTCTTT.

The V and J genes are TRBV5-6 and TRBJ2-7, with 9 bases lining up with TRBD1. Germline-derived CDR1 and CDR2 are SGHDT and YYEEEE. V shed 2 bases, J shed 0 bases, and the junction held 3 bases outside the gene matches. The CDR3 runs to 15 residues. The CDR3 DNA follows: TGTGCCAGCAGCTTTCGGACAGGGGTCTCCTACGAGCAGTACTTC. Protein sequence: CASSFRTGVSYEQYF.

The chain combines TRBV15 with TRBJ2-4, with TRBD1 matching over 7 bases. With V trimmed by 1 base and J by 15 bases, 9 bases remained unmatched. The length of the CDR3 is 13 residues. The germline gives CDR1 LNHNV, CDR2 YYDKDF (reference sequence). The DNA for the CDR3 is TGTGCCACCAGCAGAGTCACCGGGACAGTGGCGTACTTC. Translated: CATSRVTGTVAYF.

The V and J genes are TRBV14 and TRBJ2-2; a possible D gene is TRBD2 (6 bases). Germline loops: CDR1 SGHDN, CDR2 FVKESK. The ends were cut back, 5 bases at V and 0 bases at J, with 25 bases in the middle. CDR3 length equals 20 residues. The CDR3 reads CASSYPKGGTGVANTGELFF. DNA of the CDR3: TGTGCCAGCAGCTATCCAAAGGGAGGAACGGGGGTCGCGAACACCGGGGAGCTGTTTTTT.

This clone was observed a single time. The rearrangement joins TRBV28 to TRBJ2-7; 9 bases are shared with TRBD1. Losses at the gene ends were 6 bases for V and 6 bases for J; bases not matched to a gene: 6. This CDR3 has 13 residues. The germline V gene encodes CDR1 MDHEN and CDR2 SYDVKM. CDR3 sequence: CASRGTGIGEQYF. The CDR3 region has the DNA TGTGCCAGCAGAGGGACAGGGATCGGCGAGCAGTACTTC.

The chain combines TRBV25-1 with TRBJ2-1, with D perhaps matching TRBD2 (6 bases). CDR1 is MGHDK, CDR2 SYGVNS, per germline. The CDR3 runs 14 residues. Deletions cut 1 base from V and 12 bases from J, with 16 bases between. The CDR3 DNA sequence: TGTGCCAGCAGTGAATTAAGGGTGGGGGACTCGCAGTTCTTC. Residues: CASSELRVGDSQFF. Full variable domain (rest looked up from reference TRBV25-1 and TRBJ2-1): EADIYQTPRYLVIGTGKKITLECSQTMGHDKMYWYQQDPGMELHLIHYSYGVNSTEKGDLSSESTVSRIRTEHFPLTLESARPSHTSQYLCASSELRVGDSQFFGPGTRLTVL.

J is TRBJ1-2 and V is TRBV6-1; no reliable D call. Trimming took 2 bases from V and 7 from J, leaving 8 bases between them. This CDR3 comprises 12 residues. Germline V gene lookup returns CDR1 MNHNS and CDR2 SASEGT. In nucleotides, the CDR3 is TGTGCCAGCAGTGAAAGAGGTTTTGGCTACACCTTC. This codes for CASSERGFGYTF.

The chain uses TRBV5-5 and TRBJ1-2; 10 bases agree with TRBD1. V trimming: 0 bases; J trimming: 4 bases; junction bases outside the gene matches: 3. The germline V gene encodes CDR1 SGHKS and CDR2 YYEKEE (reference sequence). CDR3 length equals 15 residues. CDR3 in DNA: TGTGCCAGCAGCTTGGAGGGACAGGGGAGCTATGGCTACACCTTC. This sequence encodes CASSLEGQGSYGYTF.

This clone was recorded once. V gene TRBV7-6 combines with J gene TRBJ2-7; no clear D. The ends were cut back, 5 bases at V and 0 bases at J, with 17 bases in the middle. The CDR3 is 16 residues long. Germline loops: CDR1 SGHVS, CDR2 FNYEAQ. In DNA form, the CDR3 reads TGTGCCAGCAGCCTAAGAAATGCCGGAAGCTCCTACGAGCAGTACTTC. This encodes CASSLRNAGSSYEQYF.

The rearrangement links TRBV4-3 to TRBJ2-5; weak D call: TRBD1 (5 bases). CDR1 is LGHNA, CDR2 YSLEER, per germline. There are 14 residues in the CDR3. Trimming removed 4 bases at V and 1 base at J, with 10 bases between. This CDR3 reads CASSPGHPQETQYF. CDR3 nucleotides: TGCGCCAGCAGCCCCGGACATCCCCAAGAGACCCAGTACTTC.

The CDR3 nucleotides are TGCAGCGCCCAGGCAGGAACGGATGAAAAACTGTTTTTT. It translates to CSAQAGTDEKLFF. V and J are TRBV29-1 and TRBJ1-4; D not certain. V gave up 7 bases and J gave up 6 bases, with 15 bases separating them. Germline assignment: CDR1 SQVTM and CDR2 ANQGSEA. The length of the CDR3 is 13 residues.

The rearrangement joins TRBV6-5 to TRBJ1-4, with 7 bases fitting TRBD1. This CDR3 is built from 14 residues. V lost 4 bases to trimming and J lost 7 bases; unmatched junction nucleotides: 6. The V gene's germline CDR1 is MNHEY and CDR2 SVGAGI. CDR3 sequence: CASSSRQGGEKLFF. The CDR3 nucleotides are TGTGCCAGCAGTTCCCGACAGGGTGGTGAAAAACTGTTTTTT.

The J gene is TRBJ2-3, the V gene TRBV5-4; D possibly corresponds to TRBD2 (5 bases). The CDR3 is 12 residues long. CDR1 is SGHNT, CDR2 YYREEE, per germline (reference sequence). V dropped 4 bases and J dropped 7 bases, with 10 bases sitting between them. CDR3 residues: CASSVTGNTQYF. CDR3 DNA sequence: TGTGCCAGCAGCGTGACGGGAAATACGCAGTATTTT.

The rearrangement joins TRBV5-1 to TRBJ2-2; D is ambiguous. This CDR3 comprises 13 residues. CDR1 SGHRS and CDR2 YFSETQ come from the germline V gene. The ends were cut back, 3 bases at V and 1 base at J, with 4 bases in the middle. CDR3 amino acids: CASSSMNTGELFF. The DNA of the CDR3 is TGCGCCAGCAGCTCGATGAACACCGGGGAGCTGTTTTTT.